This T cell receptor beta chain emerged from a study of control samples from healthy donors and cancer patients. The CDR3 contains 12 residues. The V gene lost 6 bases and the J gene lost 6 bases, with 8 bases spanning the gap. Looked up from germline, CDR1 is MNHEY and CDR2 is SVGAGI. Profiled with immunoSEQ multiplex PCR; TCRdb holds only in-frame clones, not every one. Of tens of thousands of clones in the sample, 88% were seen once. Sequenced material: blood. This clonotype was obtained from a woman between 65 and 79 years old in good health. This sequence joins TRBV6-5 and TRBJ2-2, with no clear D. DNA of the CDR3: TGTGCCAGCAGCCGAGCCCCCGGGGAGCTGTTTTTT. The encoded protein is CASSRAPGELFF.